These 5 T cell receptor beta chains share one sample of origin, sequenced in a study of T cells in localized non-small cell lung cancer. Clones were sequenced by immunoSEQ multiplex PCR, and TCRdb holds only the in-frame ones, with some missing. Among roughly 35,000 clones listed, roughly 90% were seen once. Material: peripheral blood, obtained before any cancer treatment. Receptor source: a woman aged 40 to 75 with stage I lung adenocarcinoma.

This chain links TRBV7-8 with TRBJ1-2; D remains ambiguous. The CDR3 runs to 12 residues. The V end was cut by 5 bases, the J end by 2 bases, with 6 bases between. CDR1 and CDR2 from the germline V gene are SGHVS and FQNEAQ. The chain's CDR3 is CASSPVNYGYTF. In DNA form, the CDR3 reads TGTGCCAGCAGCCCCGTAAACTATGGCTACACCTTC.

The rearrangement joins TRBV5-1 to TRBJ1-3, with TRBD1 matching 9 bases. The CDR3 totals 14 residues. The germline gives CDR1 SGHRS, CDR2 YFSETQ. V lost 4 bases to trimming and J lost 8 bases; unmatched junction nucleotides: 7. CDR3 loop: CASSLGQGSYTIYF. Written as DNA, the CDR3 is TGCGCCAGCAGCCTGGGACAGGGATCTTACACCATATATTTT.

CDR3 DNA sequence: TGTGCCAGTAGTAGATTTGCGGCAGGGGCTGGCGATACGCAGTATTTT. Its translation is CASSRFAAGAGDTQYF. The chain uses TRBV19 and TRBJ2-3; possibly TRBD1 for D (6 bases). This CDR3 spans 16 amino acids. Germline V gene lookup returns CDR1 LNHDA and CDR2 SQIVND (reference sequence). V lost 4 bases and J 6 bases, leaving 20 bases between the germline ends.

The J gene is TRBJ2-7, the V gene TRBV27; 8 nucleotides line up with TRBD1. Germline V gene data show CDR1 as MNHEY and CDR2 as SMNVEV (reference sequence). This CDR3 contains 16 residues. Trimming at V came to 3 bases and at J to 3 bases, leaving 10 bases not matched to a gene. CDR3 nucleotide sequence: TGTGCCAGCAGTTTCTCAGGACAGGGAGGATACTACGAGCAGTACTTC. Encoded protein: CASSFSGQGGYYEQYF.

The chain uses TRBV9 and TRBJ2-1; TRBD1 matches at 12 bases. V shed 5 bases, J shed 4 bases, and the junction held 13 bases outside the gene matches. Germline V gives CDR1 SGDLS, CDR2 YYNGEE. This CDR3 is built from 18 residues. CDR3 DNA: TGTGCCAGCAGACCCACGCCGGGACAGGGGGCGCGGTACAATGAGCAGTTCTTC. This codes for CASRPTPGQGARYNEQFF.